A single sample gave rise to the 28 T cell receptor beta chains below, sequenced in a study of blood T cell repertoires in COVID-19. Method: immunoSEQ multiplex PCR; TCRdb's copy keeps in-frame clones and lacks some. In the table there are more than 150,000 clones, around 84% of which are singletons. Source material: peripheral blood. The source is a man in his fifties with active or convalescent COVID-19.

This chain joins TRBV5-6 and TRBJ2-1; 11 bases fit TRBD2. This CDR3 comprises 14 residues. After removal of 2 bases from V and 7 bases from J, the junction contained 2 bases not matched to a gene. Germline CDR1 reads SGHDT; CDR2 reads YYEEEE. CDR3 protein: CASSFLAGGNEQFF. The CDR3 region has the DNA TGTGCCAGCAGCTTTCTAGCGGGGGGAAATGAGCAGTTCTTC.

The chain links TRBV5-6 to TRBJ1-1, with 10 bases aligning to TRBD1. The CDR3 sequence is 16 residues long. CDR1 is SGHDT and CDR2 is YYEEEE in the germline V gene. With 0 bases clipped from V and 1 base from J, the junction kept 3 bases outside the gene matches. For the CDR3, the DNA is TGTGCCAGCAGCTTGGTATGGGACAGGGGGAACACTGAAGCTTTCTTT. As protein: CASSLVWDRGNTEAFF.

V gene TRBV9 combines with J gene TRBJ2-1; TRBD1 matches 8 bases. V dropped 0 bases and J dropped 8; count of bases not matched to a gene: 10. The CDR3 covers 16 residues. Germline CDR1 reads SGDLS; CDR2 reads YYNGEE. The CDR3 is CASSVVSRPGGHEQFF. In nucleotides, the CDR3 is TGTGCCAGCAGCGTAGTTTCGAGGCCAGGGGGCCATGAGCAGTTCTTC.

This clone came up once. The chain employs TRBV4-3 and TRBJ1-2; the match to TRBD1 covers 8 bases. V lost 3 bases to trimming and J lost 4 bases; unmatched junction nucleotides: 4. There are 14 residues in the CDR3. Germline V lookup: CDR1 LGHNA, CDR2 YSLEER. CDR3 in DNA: TGCGCCAGCAGCCACGAAACAGGGGGCTATGGCTACACCTTC. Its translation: CASSHETGGYGYTF.

The CDR3 nucleotides read TGTGCCAGCAGCTTAGCGGACAGCTTATATGGCTACACCTTC. Translated: CASSLADSLYGYTF. The chain joins TRBV7-2 to TRBJ1-2; perhaps TRBD1 as D (6 bases). Germline assignment: CDR1 SGHTA and CDR2 FQGNSA. V was shortened by 0 bases and J by 5 bases, with 10 bases between the two germline ends. This CDR3 has 14 amino acids.

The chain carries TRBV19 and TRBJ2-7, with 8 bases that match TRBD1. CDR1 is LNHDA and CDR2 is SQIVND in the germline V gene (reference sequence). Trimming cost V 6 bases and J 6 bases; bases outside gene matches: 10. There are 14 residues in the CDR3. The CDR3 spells CASRGGQGLGEQYF. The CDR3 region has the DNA TGTGCCAGTAGAGGCGGACAGGGTTTGGGCGAGCAGTACTTC.

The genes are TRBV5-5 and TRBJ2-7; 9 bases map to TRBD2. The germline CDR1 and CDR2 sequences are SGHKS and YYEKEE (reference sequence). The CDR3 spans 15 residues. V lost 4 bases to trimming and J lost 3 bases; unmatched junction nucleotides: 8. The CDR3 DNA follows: TGTGCCAGCAGCGGGGCGGGACTAGCAGGCTACGAGCAGTACTTC. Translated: CASSGAGLAGYEQYF.

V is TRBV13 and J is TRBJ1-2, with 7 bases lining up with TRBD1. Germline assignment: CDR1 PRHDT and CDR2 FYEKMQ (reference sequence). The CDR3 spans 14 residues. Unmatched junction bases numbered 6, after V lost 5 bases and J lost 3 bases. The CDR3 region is CASSVGQKYYGYTF. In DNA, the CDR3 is TGTGCCAGCAGCGTGGGACAGAAGTACTATGGCTACACCTTC.

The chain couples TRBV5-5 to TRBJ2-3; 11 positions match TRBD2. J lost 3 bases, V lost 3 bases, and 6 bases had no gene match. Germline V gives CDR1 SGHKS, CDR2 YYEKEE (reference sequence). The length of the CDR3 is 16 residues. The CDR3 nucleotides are TGTGCCAGCAGCTCCATAGCGGGAGGGCTTACAGATACGCAGTATTTT. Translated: CASSSIAGGLTDTQYF.

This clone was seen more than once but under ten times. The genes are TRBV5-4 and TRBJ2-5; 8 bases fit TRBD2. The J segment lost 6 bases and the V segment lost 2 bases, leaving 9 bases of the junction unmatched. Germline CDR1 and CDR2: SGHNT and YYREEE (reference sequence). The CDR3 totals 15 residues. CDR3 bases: TGTGCCAGCAGCTTACAAGCGGGAGATATAAAGACCCAGTACTTC. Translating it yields CASSLQAGDIKTQYF.

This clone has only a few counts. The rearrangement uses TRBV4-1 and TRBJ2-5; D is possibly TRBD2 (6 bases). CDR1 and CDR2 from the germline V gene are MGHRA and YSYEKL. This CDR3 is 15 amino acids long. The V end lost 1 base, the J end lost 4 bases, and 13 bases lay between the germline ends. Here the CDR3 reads CASSQGPGTLETQYF. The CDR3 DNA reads TGCGCCAGCAGCCAAGGGCCGGGGACTTTAGAGACCCAGTACTTC.

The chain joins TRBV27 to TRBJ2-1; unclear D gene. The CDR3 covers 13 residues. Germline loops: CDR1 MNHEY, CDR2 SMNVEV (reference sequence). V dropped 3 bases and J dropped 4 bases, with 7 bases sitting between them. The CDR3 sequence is CASSFQVYNEQFF. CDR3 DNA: TGTGCCAGCAGTTTCCAGGTATACAATGAGCAGTTCTTC.

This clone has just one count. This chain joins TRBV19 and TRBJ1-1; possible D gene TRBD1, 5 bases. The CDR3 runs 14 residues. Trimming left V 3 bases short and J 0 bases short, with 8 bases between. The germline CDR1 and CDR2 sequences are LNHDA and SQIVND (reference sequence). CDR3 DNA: TGTGCCAGTAGTATGGCAGGGATGAACACTGAAGCTTTCTTT. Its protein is CASSMAGMNTEAFF.

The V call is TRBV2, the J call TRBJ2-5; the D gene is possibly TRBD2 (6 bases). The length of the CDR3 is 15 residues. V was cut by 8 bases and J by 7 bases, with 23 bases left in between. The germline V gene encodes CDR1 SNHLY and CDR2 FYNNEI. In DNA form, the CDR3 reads TGTGCCAGCTTAGGTGGCTTGACTAGAACCGCGACCCAGTACTTC. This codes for CASLGGLTRTATQYF.

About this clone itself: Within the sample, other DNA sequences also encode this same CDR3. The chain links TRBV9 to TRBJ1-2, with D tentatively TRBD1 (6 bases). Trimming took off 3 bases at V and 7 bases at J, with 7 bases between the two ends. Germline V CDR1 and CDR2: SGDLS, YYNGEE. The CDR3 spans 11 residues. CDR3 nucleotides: TGTGCCAGCAGCGCACAGGGTGGCTACACCTTC. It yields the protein CASSAQGGYTF.

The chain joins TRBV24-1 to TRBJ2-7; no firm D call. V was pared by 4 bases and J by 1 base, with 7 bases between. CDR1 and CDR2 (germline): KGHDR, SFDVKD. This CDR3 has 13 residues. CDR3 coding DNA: TGTGCCACCAGTGAGGCCAGGTCCTACGAGCAGTACTTC. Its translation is CATSEARSYEQYF.

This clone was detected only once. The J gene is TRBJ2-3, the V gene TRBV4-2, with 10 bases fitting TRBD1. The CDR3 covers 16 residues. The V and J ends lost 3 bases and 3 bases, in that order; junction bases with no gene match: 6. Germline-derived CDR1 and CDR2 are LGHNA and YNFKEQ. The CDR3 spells CASSHRTGGPTDTQYF. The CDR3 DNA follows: TGTGCCAGCAGCCATCGGACAGGGGGGCCAACAGATACGCAGTATTTT.

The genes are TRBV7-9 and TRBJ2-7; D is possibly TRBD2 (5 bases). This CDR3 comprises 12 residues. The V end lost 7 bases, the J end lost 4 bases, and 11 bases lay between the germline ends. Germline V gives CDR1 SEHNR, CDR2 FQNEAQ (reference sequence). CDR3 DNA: TGTGCCAGCACAAAGTCGGGGTACGAGCAGTACTTC. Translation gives CASTKSGYEQYF. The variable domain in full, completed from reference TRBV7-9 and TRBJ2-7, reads DTGVSQNPRHKITKRGQNVTFRCDPISEHNRLYWYRQTLGQGPEFLTYFQNEAQLEKSRLLSDRFSAERPKGSFSTLEIQRTEQGDSAMYLCASTKSGYEQYFGPGTRLTVT.

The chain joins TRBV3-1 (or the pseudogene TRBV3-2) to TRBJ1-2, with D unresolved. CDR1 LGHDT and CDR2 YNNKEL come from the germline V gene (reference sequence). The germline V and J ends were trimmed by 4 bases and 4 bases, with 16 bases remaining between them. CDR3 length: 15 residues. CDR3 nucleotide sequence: TGTGCCAGCAGCCTAGCGTTGGGTAGGCTCTATGGCTACACCTTC. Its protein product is CASSLALGRLYGYTF.

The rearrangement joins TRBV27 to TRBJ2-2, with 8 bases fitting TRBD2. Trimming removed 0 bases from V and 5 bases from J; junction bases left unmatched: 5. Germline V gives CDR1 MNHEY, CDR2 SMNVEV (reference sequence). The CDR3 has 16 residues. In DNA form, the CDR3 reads TGTGCCAGCAGTTTATCCGGGACTAGTTATACCGGGGAGCTGTTTTTT. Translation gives CASSLSGTSYTGELFF.

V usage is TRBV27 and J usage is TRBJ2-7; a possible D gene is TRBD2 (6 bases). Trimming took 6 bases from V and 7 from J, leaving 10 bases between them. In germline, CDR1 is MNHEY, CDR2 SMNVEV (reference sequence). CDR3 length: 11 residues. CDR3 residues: CASRDYAEQYF. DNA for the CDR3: TGTGCCAGCAGGGACTACGCAGAGCAGTACTTC.

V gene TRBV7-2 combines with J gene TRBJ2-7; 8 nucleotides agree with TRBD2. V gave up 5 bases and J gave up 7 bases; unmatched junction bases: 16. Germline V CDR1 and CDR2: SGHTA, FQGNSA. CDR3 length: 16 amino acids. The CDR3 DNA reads TGTGCCAGCAGCCCCGGTTCGGGGCTAGCGGGTAGGGAGCAGTACTTC. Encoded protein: CASSPGSGLAGREQYF.

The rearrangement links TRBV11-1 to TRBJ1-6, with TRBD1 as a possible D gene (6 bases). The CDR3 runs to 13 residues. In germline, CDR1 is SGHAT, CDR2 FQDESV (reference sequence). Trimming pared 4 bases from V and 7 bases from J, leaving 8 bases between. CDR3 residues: CASSSDRNSPLHF. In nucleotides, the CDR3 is TGTGCCAGCAGCTCAGACAGGAATTCACCCCTCCACTTT. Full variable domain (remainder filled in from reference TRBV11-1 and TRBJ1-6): EAEVAQSPRYKITEKSQAVAFWCDPISGHATLYWYRQILGQGPELLVQFQDESVVDDSQLPKDRFSAERLKGVDSTLKIQPAELGDSAMYLCASSSDRNSPLHFGNGTRLTVT.

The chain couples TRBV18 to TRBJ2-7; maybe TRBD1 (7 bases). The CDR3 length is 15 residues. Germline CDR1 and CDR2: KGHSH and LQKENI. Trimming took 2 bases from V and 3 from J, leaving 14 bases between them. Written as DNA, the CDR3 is TGTGCCAGCTCACCATTGGCAGGGGGGTACTACGAGCAGTACTTC. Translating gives CASSPLAGGYYEQYF. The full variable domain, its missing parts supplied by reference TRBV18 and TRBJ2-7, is NAGVMQNPRHLVRRRGQEARLRCSPMKGHSHVYWYRQLPEEGLKFMVYLQKENIIDESGMPKERFSAEFPKEGPSILRIQQVVRGDSAAYFCASSPLAGGYYEQYFGPGTRLTVT.

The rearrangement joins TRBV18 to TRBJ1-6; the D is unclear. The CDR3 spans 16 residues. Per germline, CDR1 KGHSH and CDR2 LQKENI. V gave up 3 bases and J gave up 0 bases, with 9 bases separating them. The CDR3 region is CASSPRSRSYNSPLHF. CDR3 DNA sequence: TGTGCCAGCTCACCCCGGTCGCGCTCCTATAATTCACCCCTCCACTTT. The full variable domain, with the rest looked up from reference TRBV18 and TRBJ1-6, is NAGVMQNPRHLVRRRGQEARLRCSPMKGHSHVYWYRQLPEEGLKFMVYLQKENIIDESGMPKERFSAEFPKEGPSILRIQQVVRGDSAAYFCASSPRSRSYNSPLHFGNGTRLTVT.

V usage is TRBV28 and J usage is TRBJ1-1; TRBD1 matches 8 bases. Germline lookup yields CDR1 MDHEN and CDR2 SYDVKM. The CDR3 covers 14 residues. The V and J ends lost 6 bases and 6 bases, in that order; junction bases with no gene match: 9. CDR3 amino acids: CASRPTGGDPEAFF. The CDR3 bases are TGTGCCAGCAGACCCACAGGGGGAGATCCTGAAGCTTTCTTT. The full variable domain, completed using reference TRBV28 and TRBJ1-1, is DVKVTQSSRYLVKRTGEKVFLECVQDMDHENMFWYRQDPGLGLRLIYFSYDVKMKEKGDIPEGYSVSREKKERFSLILESASTNQTSMYLCASRPTGGDPEAFFGQGTRLTVV.

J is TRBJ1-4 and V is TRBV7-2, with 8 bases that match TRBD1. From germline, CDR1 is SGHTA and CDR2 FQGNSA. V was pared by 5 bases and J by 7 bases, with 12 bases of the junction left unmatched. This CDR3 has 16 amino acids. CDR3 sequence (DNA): TGTGCCAGCAGCACCCTCCTGGACAGGGACCTTGAAAAACTGTTTTTT. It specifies CASSTLLDRDLEKLFF.

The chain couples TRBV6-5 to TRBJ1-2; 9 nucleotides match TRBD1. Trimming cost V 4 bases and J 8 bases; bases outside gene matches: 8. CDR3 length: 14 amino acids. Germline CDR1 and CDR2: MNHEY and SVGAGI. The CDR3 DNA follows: TGTGCCAGCAGTTTCCGAACAGGGGGCGAGGGCTACACCTTC. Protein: CASSFRTGGEGYTF.